This note documents a single T cell receptor beta chain sequence. Judged by its sample share, this clonotype qualifies as medium-sized (0.01 to 0.1%). This receptor's antigen is unknown. No base-level quality is on record; no much larger clone is a single base apart. This entry belongs to a study of early T cells in non-severe SARS-CoV-2 infection (dated by TCRdb to the early 2020s). Looking at the study overall: TCR sequencing used bulk RNA from unsorted whole blood, so alpha and beta chains could not be paired. Summary of the overall study and its limitations: VDJdb matching was skewed toward anti-spike CD8 responses, so virus-specific expansions were likely underestimated and private and CD4 specificities were missed.

A case-control design nested within a healthcare worker cohort in London, UK, was used, with weekly nasopharyngeal swab PCR tests and blood sampling performed. Healthcare workers were recruited during the week of the UK lockdown, between 23 and 31 March 2020, and followed weekly for up to 16 weeks. V is reduced by 4 bases and J by 0 bases, leaving a spacing of 11 bases between them. Sequences MNHEY (CDR1) and SVGAGI (CDR2) are obtained from the germline V gene. The CDR3 runs 15 residues from the cysteine to the phenylalanine. Only the CDR3 DNA is retained, 45 bases long and in frame from the first base. The library was obtained by 5' RACE. Sequencing relied on a NextSeq 500. To correct for sequencing error and PCR bias, the TCR library protocol tagged individual cDNA molecules with unique molecular identifiers. Both TCR alpha and beta chains were sequenced, and tight co-correlation was observed between alpha and beta sequence abundances in each sample. The original pipeline was this. V gene, J gene and CDR3 annotation of TCR sequences was performed with Decombinator V4. TCRs were defined as expanded if a significant change between any two time points was detected under a Poisson model with p below 0.0001. TCR abundances were normalised to the total number of TCRs sequenced per sample and expressed as counts per million. MAIT TCRs were defined by TRAV1-2 paired with TRAJ12, TRAJ20 or TRAJ33, and iNKT TCRs by TRAV10 paired with TRAJ18. A search of VDJdb, accessed on 1 November 2021, was run for TCRs annotated to CMV, EBV and SARS-CoV-2, with TCRs annotated for multiple antigens excluded. The public sequencing data were trimmed at Q25 with fastp and processed into clonotypes with MiXCR by TCRdb, which kept only in-frame beta chains. Merged by CDR3 protein, the rows form single entries marked with the most common genes and DNA. These V and J calls are TCRdb output, not the study's own analysis. The table for this sample lists over 20,000 distinct CDR3 sequences; approximately 4.3% of them were counted only once. The ten largest account for approximately 5.7% of the sample.

Sequencing used whole blood. The chain joins TRBV6-5 to TRBJ2-3, and perhaps TRBD1 as D gene, on 6 matching bases. The sequence derives from an adult who was a healthcare worker with PCR-confirmed SARS-CoV-2 infection or an uninfected control (not recorded which). The DNA sequence is as follows: TGTGCCAGCAGTTCTCCCCAGGGGAGCACAGATACGCAGTATTTT. The translation is CASSSPQGSTDTQYF.